The 2 T cell receptor beta chains presented below share a single source sample, sequenced in a study of spatial heterogeneity in lung cancer. Overall study findings and caveats: How many expanded intratumoral alpha and beta TCRs were present tracked the tumor mutation count, which was a count of nonsynonymous mutations.

For these TCRs, the target antigens are not known. This sample's time point: sample taken at primary tumor resection. TCRdb ran MiXCR on the 5' RACE reads and lists one entry per CDR3 protein. This sample has under 20,000 distinct CDR3 sequences; 9.5% to 10% occur once, and the top ten carry about 20%. The specimen was lung tumor tissue, collected at surgery. The receptors originated from a female donor with early-stage non-small cell lung cancer.

This clonotype ranks as medium-sized. Found in a library prepared for alpha chains, this beta chain is an off-target read, and its abundance has little meaning. J is TRBJ2-7 and V is TRBV20-1; TRBD1 matches 10 bases. From germline, CDR1 is DFQATT and CDR2 SNEGSKA (reference sequence). This CDR3 has 15 amino acids. The J segment lost 2 bases and the V segment lost 5 bases, leaving 9 bases of the junction unmatched. The CDR3 region is CSAFDPGQGTYEQYF. The CDR3 nucleotides are TGCAGTGCTTTTGACCCGGGACAGGGGACCTACGAGCAGTACTTC.

This clonotype was counted ten times or more. Being off target in a library aimed at alpha chains, this beta chain has a size of little meaning. The chain uses TRBV7-6 and TRBJ1-3; 9 bases are shared with TRBD1. CDR3 length: 16 residues. V gave up 3 bases and J gave up 0 bases; unmatched junction bases: 3. Germline CDR1 and CDR2: SGHVS and FNYEAQ. CDR3 sequence (DNA): TGTGCCAGCAGCTTTGGGACAGGGAGCTCTGGAAACACCATATATTTT. It translates to CASSFGTGSSGNTIYF.